This T cell receptor (beta chain) was sequenced for a study of control samples from healthy donors and cancer patients. Libraries were prepared by immunoSEQ multiplex PCR; TCRdb keeps only in-frame clonotypes and omits some of them. The sample lists fewer than 200,000 clones, just over 90% seen once, with roughly 3.9% in the top ten. In germline, CDR1 is WNHNN, CDR2 SYGVQD (reference sequence). J lost 15 bases, V lost 0 bases, and 8 bases had no gene match. CDR3 length: 13 residues. The source is a woman aged 60 to 75 in good health. The rearrangement uses TRBV10-1 and TRBJ2-1; 7 bases are a match to TRBD2. The material sequenced was blood. The CDR3 is CASSESGRELRFF. In nucleotides, the CDR3 is TGCGCCAGCAGTGAGTCGGGGAGGGAGCTGCGGTTCTTC.